The 27 T cell receptor beta chains below were found in one sample sequenced in a study of memory CD4+ T cells and cytomegalovirus serostatus. Here immunoSEQ multiplex PCR was the method, and the copy in TCRdb shows in-frame clones only, minus some. The sample holds over 65,000 clones; over 80% are singletons and the top ten take around 0.75%. The sort gate was single viable CD3+CD4+CD8-CD45RO+ cells for memory CD4+ T cells. The sample consisted of memory CD4+ T cells from blood. Receptor source: an adult in good health and CMV-seronegative.

This chain connects TRBV7-2 to TRBJ1-5, with D unclear. This CDR3 comprises 13 residues. V dropped 2 bases and J dropped 4 bases, with 6 bases sitting between them. Germline V lookup: CDR1 SGHTA, CDR2 FQGNSA. The DNA of the CDR3 is TGTGCCAGCAGCTTAAACCCGAATCAGCCCCAGCATTTT. Its protein product is CASSLNPNQPQHF.

The V and J genes are TRBV18 and TRBJ1-2, with 9 nucleotides matching TRBD1. Trimming took 0 bases from V and 8 from J; bases not matched to a gene: 13. CDR3 length: 17 residues. CDR1 and CDR2 (germline): KGHSH, LQKENI. DNA of the CDR3: TGTGCCAGCTCACCACCTGGACAGGGGAGGTTCAACGGCGGCTACACCTTC. Translated: CASSPPGQGRFNGGYTF.

This chain uses TRBV10-3 with TRBJ2-5; D is unresolved. The CDR3 runs 11 residues. The germline V and J ends were trimmed by 5 bases and 5 bases, with 6 bases remaining between them. CDR1 is ENHRY and CDR2 is SYGVKD in the germline V gene. The DNA for the CDR3 is TGTGCCATCAGTCCTGGCGAGACCCAGTACTTC. Translated, it gives CAISPGETQYF.

This clone was counted only a few times. This rearrangement joins TRBV7-2 to TRBJ1-6; D is undetermined. V was pared by 6 bases and J by 7 bases, with 7 bases between. The CDR3 is made up of 12 amino acids. Germline CDR1 reads SGHTA; CDR2 reads FQGNSA. The CDR3 nucleotides read TGTGCCAGCAGATCCAACAATTCACCCCTCCACTTT. Its protein is CASRSNNSPLHF.

This clone is a singleton in its sample. V gene TRBV25-1 combines with J gene TRBJ1-2; a weak D match, TRBD1 (5 bases). CDR1 and CDR2 (germline): MGHDK, SYGVNS. The CDR3 is made up of 16 amino acids. The V end was cut by 4 bases, the J end by 0 bases, with 15 bases between. In nucleotides, the CDR3 is TGTGCCAGCAGTGGCCGAGGTCGGGACGCTAACTATGGCTACACCTTC. This gives the protein CASSGRGRDANYGYTF.

This clone was detected a few times. V and J are TRBV7-8 and TRBJ1-5; D is ambiguous. Germline assignment: CDR1 SGHVS and CDR2 FQNEAQ. The CDR3 totals 14 residues. The V and J ends lost 3 bases and 0 bases respectively, with 6 bases between them. The chain's CDR3 is CASSFQVSNQPQHF. In DNA, the CDR3 is TGTGCCAGCAGCTTTCAGGTTAGCAATCAGCCCCAGCATTTT.

The chain has TRBV5-4 and TRBJ1-1; 11 nucleotides agree with TRBD1. Per germline, CDR1 SGHNT and CDR2 YYREEE (reference sequence). The V gene end was trimmed by 0 bases and the J gene end by 10 bases; junction bases not matched to a gene: 11. This CDR3 is 16 amino acids long. CDR3 nucleotides: TGTGCCAGCAGCTTGGCAGGACAGGGGGCTATGGTAGTAGCTTTCTTT. Protein sequence: CASSLAGQGAMVVAFF.

DNA for the CDR3: TGCGCCAGCGCTCCGCGACAGGAATGGGGAGGGGGACATGGCTACACCTTC. This translates into CASAPRQEWGGGHGYTF. The chain has TRBV5-1 and TRBJ1-2, with D perhaps matching TRBD1 (6 bases). Trimming took off 7 bases at V and 6 bases at J, with 28 bases between the two ends. The CDR3 runs to 17 residues. CDR1 SGHRS and CDR2 YFSETQ come from the germline V gene. The full variable domain, its missing parts supplied by reference TRBV5-1 and TRBJ1-2, is KAGVTQTPRYLIKTRGQQVTLSCSPISGHRSVSWYQQTPGQGLQFLFEYFSETQRNKGNFPGRFSGRQFSNSRSEMNVSTLELGDSALYLCASAPRQEWGGGHGYTFGSGTRLTVV.

CDR3 nucleotide sequence: TGTGCCAGCAGTTACTCTGATATGAACACTGAAGCTTTCTTT. Protein: CASSYSDMNTEAFF. The chain uses TRBV6-5 and TRBJ1-1; D uncertain. This CDR3 is 14 amino acids long. Trimming left V 0 bases short and J 0 bases short, with 5 bases between. The V gene's germline CDR1 is MNHEY and CDR2 SVGAGI.

The rearrangement uses TRBV6-1 and TRBJ1-5; 7 bases are a match to TRBD1. The junction had 9 bases not matched to a gene; V was cut back by 6 bases and J by 4 bases. Germline V lookup: CDR1 MNHNS, CDR2 SASEGT. This CDR3 is 15 amino acids long. The CDR3 bases are TGTGCCAGCAGGCCGGGACAGAGTTTAAATCAGCCCCAGCATTTT. Translated: CASRPGQSLNQPQHF.

The V and J genes are TRBV4-1 and TRBJ2-7; D unclear. Per germline, CDR1 MGHRA and CDR2 YSYEKL. The V gene lost 3 bases and the J gene lost 4 bases, with 16 bases spanning the gap. This CDR3 region has 15 residues. CDR3 nucleotide sequence: TGCGCCAGCAGCCATGTTGGCCGCGAAGGGTACGAGCAGTACTTC. Translating gives CASSHVGREGYEQYF.

The chain has TRBV18 and TRBJ1-5, with D uncertain. The CDR3 loop spans 15 amino acids. V was shortened by 3 bases and J by 0 bases, with 9 bases between the two germline ends. In germline, CDR1 is KGHSH, CDR2 LQKENI. DNA of the CDR3: TGTGCCAGCTCACCGTCAATTGATAGCAATCAGCCCCAGCATTTT. The encoded protein is CASSPSIDSNQPQHF.

A single count supports this clone. J is TRBJ2-7 and V is TRBV19, with a weak D call TRBD2 (7 bases). The V end was cut by 3 bases, the J end by 4 bases, with 19 bases between. Germline lookup yields CDR1 LNHDA and CDR2 SQIVND (reference sequence). This CDR3 has 16 residues. DNA for the CDR3: TGTGCCAGTAGTATGCGTCTGGCGGGGGCAAGGTACGAGCAGTACTTC. Protein sequence: CASSMRLAGARYEQYF.

This clone was seen more than once but under ten times. J is TRBJ1-2 and V is TRBV19; TRBD1 matches at 7 bases. V was clipped by 6 bases and J by 2 bases; unmatched bases: 3. Germline CDR1 and CDR2: LNHDA and SQIVND (reference sequence). There are 13 residues in the CDR3. The CDR3 sequence: CASREDRNYGYTF. The CDR3 DNA reads as TGTGCCAGTAGAGAGGACAGGAACTATGGCTACACCTTC.

CDR3 DNA sequence: TGTGCCAGCAGTTTGGCACAGAACACCGGGGAGCTGTTTTTT. Protein product: CASSLAQNTGELFF. The rearrangement joins TRBV28 to TRBJ2-2, with D uncertain. The CDR3 contains 14 residues. Trimming stripped 3 bases from V and 1 base from J, with 6 bases between. Germline values: CDR1 MDHEN, CDR2 SYDVKM. The whole variable domain, remainder taken from reference TRBV28 and TRBJ2-2, is DVKVTQSSRYLVKRTGEKVFLECVQDMDHENMFWYRQDPGLGLRLIYFSYDVKMKEKGDIPEGYSVSREKKERFSLILESASTNQTSMYLCASSLAQNTGELFFGEGSRLTVL.

This chain uses TRBV28 with TRBJ1-5, with D possibly TRBD1 on 5 matching bases. The V gene lost 8 bases and the J gene lost 6 bases, with 20 bases spanning the gap. Per the germline V gene, CDR1 is MDHEN and CDR2 is SYDVKM. This CDR3 is built from 15 residues. In DNA form, the CDR3 reads TGTGCCAGCCGGGGGTCTACCCCGGATTTTCAGCCCCAGCATTTT. It is translated as CASRGSTPDFQPQHF. The complete variable domain, with remaining parts taken from reference TRBV28 and TRBJ1-5, reads DVKVTQSSRYLVKRTGEKVFLECVQDMDHENMFWYRQDPGLGLRLIYFSYDVKMKEKGDIPEGYSVSREKKERFSLILESASTNQTSMYLCASRGSTPDFQPQHFGDGTRLSIL.

Only a few counts were recorded for this clone. The chain carries TRBV5-1 and TRBJ1-3; D is possibly TRBD1 (6 bases). The CDR3 is made up of 20 amino acids. In germline, CDR1 is SGHRS, CDR2 YFSETQ. The V end was cut by 4 bases, the J end by 0 bases, with 26 bases between. CDR3 residues: CASSRGSGTATYFSGNTIYF. The DNA for the CDR3 is TGCGCCAGCAGCAGGGGGTCCGGGACCGCGACATATTTCTCTGGAAACACCATATATTTT.

The chain is built from TRBV30 and TRBJ2-5; D is unresolved. Germline V gene data show CDR1 as GTSNPN and CDR2 as SVGIG (reference sequence). V was cut by 1 base and J by 2 bases, with 8 bases left in between. The CDR3 runs to 13 residues. As DNA, the CDR3 is TGTGCCTGGAGTGGCGGTCTTCAAGAGACCCAGTACTTC. Translated, it gives CAWSGGLQETQYF.

The chain combines TRBV6-6 with TRBJ1-1; D is undetermined. CDR1 MNHNY and CDR2 SVGAGI come from the germline V gene (reference sequence). There are 14 residues in the CDR3. The V end was cut by 4 bases, the J end by 8 bases, with 17 bases between. This CDR3 reads CASSSQMNGLEAFF. The CDR3 bases are TGTGCCAGCAGTTCTCAAATGAATGGGCTGGAAGCTTTCTTT.

The gene calls are TRBV9 and TRBJ2-7; the D gene is possibly TRBD2 (5 bases). With 7 bases removed from V and 3 bases from J, the gap between germline ends came to 11 bases. CDR1 and CDR2 (germline): SGDLS, YYNGEE. The CDR3 has 12 amino acids. CDR3 loop: CASGREGYEQYF. The CDR3 DNA reads TGTGCCAGCGGGCGCGAGGGCTACGAGCAGTACTTC.

J is TRBJ2-7 and V is TRBV7-9; D might be TRBD1 or TRBD2, each matching 5 bases. Trimming cost V 3 bases and J 2 bases, with 23 bases left between them. Germline V lookup: CDR1 SEHNR, CDR2 FQNEAQ (reference sequence). The CDR3 extends over 18 amino acids. The CDR3 here is CASSLVRGRHWVPYEQYF. The CDR3 nucleotides read TGTGCCAGCAGCTTGGTGAGGGGCCGACATTGGGTACCCTACGAGCAGTACTTC.

The chain couples TRBV7-3 to TRBJ2-1, with D tentatively TRBD1 or TRBD2 (5 bases each). V was pared by 4 bases and J by 6 bases, with 10 bases between. This CDR3 spans 13 amino acids. The germline CDR1 and CDR2 sequences are SGHTA and FQGTGA. For the CDR3, the DNA is TGTGCCAGCAGCTCCGGGACGATCAATGAGCAGTTCTTC. This sequence encodes CASSSGTINEQFF.

CDR3 sequence (DNA): TGTGCCAGTAGTATCCAAGGGGTATTGGAAGCTTTCTTT. Amino acids: CASSIQGVLEAFF. The chain joins TRBV19 to TRBJ1-1; TRBD1 is a possible D gene (5 bases). There are 13 residues in the CDR3. Looked up from germline, CDR1 is LNHDA and CDR2 is SQIVND (reference sequence). The V end was cut by 3 bases, the J end by 8 bases, with 13 bases between.

In this sample, this clone turned up once. This chain uses TRBV6-1 with TRBJ2-6; no firm D call. V lost 7 bases and J 1 base, leaving 8 bases between the germline ends. CDR1 is MNHNS, CDR2 SASEGT, per germline. The CDR3 spans 14 residues. This CDR3 is CASMSWSGANVLTF. The CDR3 DNA reads TGTGCCAGCATGTCCTGGTCTGGGGCCAACGTCCTGACTTTC.

V usage is TRBV5-1 and J usage is TRBJ1-1; D gene uncertain. The V end lost 2 bases, the J end lost 1 base, and 12 bases lay between the germline ends. The CDR3 length is 15 residues. Germline values: CDR1 SGHRS, CDR2 YFSETQ. Written as DNA, the CDR3 is TGCGCCAGCAGCTTTACCCCCAGTACGAACACTGAAGCTTTCTTT. Encoded protein: CASSFTPSTNTEAFF.

In regard to this clone: The junction departs from germline at one end; a sequencing error may be responsible. The chain couples TRBV7-7 to TRBJ2-1; 11 nucleotides agree with TRBD2. This CDR3 spans 15 amino acids. Looked up from germline, CDR1 is SSHAT and CDR2 is FNYEAQ (reference sequence). The CDR3 DNA sequence: TGTGCTAGCAGCTACCTAGCGGGGGGCATCAATGAGCAGTTCTTC. Translated, it gives CASSYLAGGINEQFF.

V and J are TRBV6-5 and TRBJ2-7; D perhaps matches TRBD2 (5 bases). This CDR3 has 15 amino acids. The V end was cut by 0 bases, the J end by 0 bases, with 9 bases between. CDR1 is MNHEY and CDR2 is SVGAGI in the germline V gene. CDR3 loop: CASSYSAANSYEQYF. CDR3 DNA sequence: TGTGCCAGCAGTTACTCAGCGGCAAACTCCTACGAGCAGTACTTC.